This T cell receptor beta chain was found in a study of tumor and adjacent non-tumor tissue in lung cancer. Overall study: Samples averaged around 4 million productive TCRbeta reads each. Whole-study results and caveats: Tumor repertoires had a smaller top 100 clone share than normal lung. Tumor TCR diversity, when higher, was linked to shorter survival. TCR diversity was significantly greater in tumor than normal lung tissue.

The template was RNA from unsorted bulk tissue. The normal lung tissue was taken more than 3 cm from the tumor edge. Three rounds of nested PCR, following a modified ARM-PCR protocol, produced the TCRbeta library. TCRdb reanalysed the multiplex PCR reads using MiXCR and keeps one entry per CDR3 protein. The sample consists of fewer than 100,000 distinct CDR3 sequences, roughly 80% of them appearing once. The germline V gene encodes CDR1 SGHAT and CDR2 FQNNGV. The CDR3 runs to 15 residues. With respect to this clonotype: Its antigen is as yet unknown. A read error may account for a junction end that differs from germline.

J is TRBJ2-1 and V is TRBV11-2; 10 nucleotides align to TRBD2. The sample taken for sequencing was distant non-tumor lung tissue. The TCR was taken from a man in his sixties with non-small cell lung cancer. The CDR3 reads CASSLSSGSLAEQFF. CDR3 nucleotide sequence: TGTGCCAGCAGCCTTTCTAGCGGGAGTTTAGCTGAGCAATTCTTC. The full variable domain, its missing parts supplied by reference TRBV11-2 and TRBJ2-1, is EAGVAQSPRYKIIEKRQSVAFWCNPISGHATLYWYQQILGQGPKLLIQFQNNGVVDDSQLPKDRFSAERLKGVDSTLKIQPAKLEDSAVYLCASSLSSGSLAEQFFGPGTRLTVL.